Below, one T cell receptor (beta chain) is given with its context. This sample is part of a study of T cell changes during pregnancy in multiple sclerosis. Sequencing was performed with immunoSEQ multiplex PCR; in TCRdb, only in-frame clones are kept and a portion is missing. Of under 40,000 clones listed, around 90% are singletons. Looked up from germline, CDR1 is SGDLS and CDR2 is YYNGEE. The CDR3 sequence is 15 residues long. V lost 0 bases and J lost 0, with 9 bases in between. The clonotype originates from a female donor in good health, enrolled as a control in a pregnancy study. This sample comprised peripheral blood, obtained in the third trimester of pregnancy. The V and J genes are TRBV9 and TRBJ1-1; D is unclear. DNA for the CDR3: TGTGCCAGCAGCGTAGCGTCGGGGATGAACACTGAAGCTTTCTTT. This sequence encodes CASSVASGMNTEAFF.